The TCR beta chain described here comes from a study of T cell clones after liver transplantation. The protocol was immunoSEQ multiplex PCR, while the TCRdb copy is restricted to in-frame clones and leaves out a portion. In the table there are 50,000 to 60,000 clones, about 71% of which are singletons. The CDR3 runs to 14 residues. Looked up from germline, CDR1 is SGHKS and CDR2 is YYEKEE (reference sequence). Trimming stripped 2 bases from V and 4 bases from J, with 12 bases between. This chain links TRBV5-5 with TRBJ2-5, with D perhaps matching TRBD1 (6 bases). Source: CD4+ T cells from blood, taken at the approximately 16-month timepoint. This receptor was taken from a human patient who received a liver transplant. The graft donor may have contributed some T cells. Here the CDR3 reads CASSFEGGRETQYF. For the CDR3, the DNA is TGTGCCAGCAGCTTTGAAGGGGGACGAGAGACCCAGTACTTC.